This entry concerns a single T cell receptor (beta chain). Its antigen is unknown. This CDR3 has 14 amino acids. The ends were cut back, 2 bases at V and 6 bases at J, with 12 bases in the middle. Germline CDR1 MNHNS, CDR2 SASEGT. The sample comes from a study of shared clonotypes between healthy human individuals. Study-wide context: The cohort had two women and a few men, ages 18 to 49.

General study results and limits: Enrolling few donors narrowed the genetic and exposure-history diversity that was represented.

DNA at 200 ng, around 30,000 T cell genomes, went into sorted-subset replicate PCRs. Measured with immunoSEQ multiplex PCR; TCRdb has only the in-frame clones, and not every one. The table records roughly 2.2 million clones, over 85% of them present only once. Naive CD4+ cells were CD45RA-selected; the remaining cells were memory. The chain recombines TRBV6-1 with TRBJ2-3, with D perhaps TRBD1 (5 bases). The sample comprised naive CD4+ T cells from PBMCs. Indicated subset: CD45RA+ positively selected. This receptor was taken from a man aged 18 to 35 in good health. Some clones in this sample may be carry-over from other donors' samples. The CDR3 spells CASSEMVGADTQYF. As DNA, the CDR3 is TGTGCCAGCAGTGAAATGGTAGGGGCGGATACGCAGTATTTT.